Listed below are T cell receptor beta chains from one sample, sequenced in a study of early T cells in non-severe SARS-CoV-2 infection. TCRdb used MiXCR to reprocess the 5' RACE reads, holding one entry per CDR3 protein. The repertoire has over 95,000 distinct CDR3 sequences, approximately 17% of them found once; the top ten carry 1.3%. Sequenced sample: whole blood. The receptors come from an adult who was a healthcare worker with PCR-confirmed SARS-CoV-2 infection or an uninfected control (not recorded which). The CDR3 runs from the conserved cysteine through the conserved F or W. D genes are given only for firm matches. Some rows mark clone size as missing; the rest say once, few, many or name a class of expanded clone.

v_gene,j_gene,abundance,len,d_gene,CDR3nt,CDR3aa
TRBV11-2,TRBJ2-2,few,16,-,TGTGCCAGCAGCTTAGAGAGGACACTTGGGGCCGGGGAGCTGTTTTTT,CASSLERTLGAGELFF
TRBV11-2,TRBJ2-7,-,14,-,TGTGCCAGCAGCTTAGCCCCGGAATTCTGCGAGCAGTACTTC,CASSLAPEFCEQYF
TRBV7-9,TRBJ1-1,few,15,TRBD1,TGTGCCAGCAGCTCAGGGGACAGGGAGGGCACTGAAGCTTTCTTT,CASSSGDREGTEAFF
TRBV7-9,TRBJ2-2,many,14,-,TGTGCCAGCAGCTTAATGGCGTCCTCCGGGGAGCTGTTTTTT,CASSLMASSGELFF
TRBV20-1,TRBJ2-5,few,13,-,TGCAGTGCTAGAGGAGATGACCAAGAGACCCAGTACTTC,CSARGDDQETQYF
TRBV7-9,TRBJ2-3,-,17,-,TGTGCCAGCCGGGCAGGGAGCCCACATTCTAGCACAGATACGCAGTATTTT,CASRAGSPHSSTDTQYF
TRBV27,TRBJ2-7,-,15,-,TGTGCCAGCAGTTCAGCCCGGGACACTTTCTACGAGCAGTACTTC,CASSSARDTFYEQYF
TRBV27,TRBJ1-2,few,15,TRBD1,TGTGCCAGCAGTACATACAGGGGGCAGGGCTATGGCTACACCTTC,CASSTYRGQGYGYTF
TRBV7-9,TRBJ2-6,-,19,TRBD1,TGTGCCAGCAGCCCTCTTGATAGGACAGGGGACAGTGGGGCCAACGTCCTGACTTTC,CASSPLDRTGDSGANVLTF
TRBV24-1,TRBJ1-5,-,12,-,TGTGCCATTGGGGGCGGGGGAAAGCCCCAGCATTTT,CAIGGGGKPQHF
TRBV7-2,TRBJ2-3,many,16,TRBD2,TGTGCCAGCAGCTTCGTTGGACTAGCAAGCACAGATACGCAGTATTTT,CASSFVGLASTDTQYF
TRBV20-1,TRBJ1-2,-,13,TRBD1,TGCAGTGCTAGAGCGGGACAGGTTGATGGCTACACCTTC,CSARAGQVDGYTF
TRBV20-1,TRBJ2-1,-,16,TRBD2,TGCAGTGCTAGGCCCAATAGCGGGAGGAATAACAATGAGCAGTTCTTC,CSARPNSGRNNNEQFF
TRBV5-1,TRBJ2-7,many,13,-,TGCGCCAGCAGCCGACAGGACTTAGGCGAGCAGTACTTC,CASSRQDLGEQYF
TRBV19,TRBJ2-2,-,16,TRBD1,TGTGCCAGTAGTACTCCTCAGGGGGTAGGCACCGGGGAGCTGTTTTTT,CASSTPQGVGTGELFF
TRBV5-4,TRBJ2-7,-,14,-,TGTGCCAGCAGCTTGGCCGGCAGCCCCTACGAGCAGTACTTC,CASSLAGSPYEQYF
TRBV6-2/TRBV6-3,TRBJ2-1,-,15,TRBD1,TGTGCCAGCAGGGGGACAGGGGGCGTTTACAATGAGCAGTTCTTC,CASRGTGGVYNEQFF
TRBV7-9,TRBJ2-1,few,16,-,TGTGCCAGCAGCAGGACGTCTGAAGGCGTTTGGAATGAGCAGTTCTTC,CASSRTSEGVWNEQFF
TRBV6-2/TRBV6-3,TRBJ2-7,-,14,TRBD1,TGTGCCAGCAGGGGACAGGGGACCGGAATCGAGCAGTACTTC,CASRGQGTGIEQYF
TRBV30,TRBJ2-7,-,13,-,TGTGCCTGGAGTTCCGGGTTGGAGTACGAGCAGTACTTC,CAWSSGLEYEQYF
TRBV27,TRBJ2-7,few,14,TRBD2,TGTGCCACCATGGGGGGACTAGCGGGAAGGGAGCAGTACTTC,CATMGGLAGREQYF
TRBV20-1,TRBJ1-1,-,17,-,TGCAGTGCTAGAGATTTTTGGAACAGGCCGATGAACACTGAAGCTTTCTTT,CSARDFWNRPMNTEAFF
TRBV30,TRBJ2-1,few,13,-,TGTGCCTGGATGGTCGCGGGCAGGAATGAGCAGTTCTTC,CAWMVAGRNEQFF
TRBV6-2/TRBV6-3,TRBJ2-7,-,14,TRBD1,TGTGCCAGCAGGCCCTGGACAGGGGCCTACGAGCAGTACTTC,CASRPWTGAYEQYF
TRBV20-1,TRBJ2-4,-,17,-,TGCAGTGCTAGAGACTTTATCGGGAGTTATACCAAAAACATTCAGTACTTC,CSARDFIGSYTKNIQYF
TRBV12-3/TRBV12-4,TRBJ1-6,few,15,-,TGTGCCAGCAGGGGACTGAGCTCCTATAATTCACCCCTCCACTTT,CASRGLSSYNSPLHF
TRBV20-1,TRBJ2-2,few,16,TRBD2,TGCAGTGCTAGAGATCGTGGGACTAGAGACACCGGGGAGCTGTTTTTT,CSARDRGTRDTGELFF
TRBV10-2,TRBJ2-7,few,15,-,TGCGCCAGCAGTGAGTCGGGACGGCCGGTCTACGAGCAGTACTTC,CASSESGRPVYEQYF
TRBV28,TRBJ2-2,few,16,-,TGTGCCAGCAGCCTCCGGTCTCCGACCCTGGCCGGGGAGCTGTTTTTT,CASSLRSPTLAGELFF
TRBV3-1,TRBJ1-1,few,13,-,TGTGCCAGCAGCTCCGGGAAAAACACTGAAGCTTTCTTT,CASSSGKNTEAFF
TRBV11-2,TRBJ2-1,few,14,-,TGTGCCAGCAGCTTAGGCAGGGGCTCGGGTGAGCAGTTCTTC,CASSLGRGSGEQFF
TRBV10-3,TRBJ2-2,few,15,TRBD1,TGTGCCATCAGTGATGTCCGACAGGGCACCGGGGAGCTGTTTTTT,CAISDVRQGTGELFF
TRBV19,TRBJ2-3,few,16,-,TGTGCCAGTAGTATAGGGACAGCCACTAGCACAGATACGCAGTATTTT,CASSIGTATSTDTQYF
TRBV6-6,TRBJ1-5,-,14,-,TGTGCCAGCAGTTACGGGGTTGGAAATCAGCCCCAGCATTTT,CASSYGVGNQPQHF
TRBV12-3/TRBV12-4,TRBJ1-4,few,14,TRBD1,TGTGCCAGCAGTCCCGGACAGGGGAATGAAAAACTGTTTTTT,CASSPGQGNEKLFF
TRBV20-1,TRBJ2-3,-,15,TRBD2,TGCAGTGTCGTAGGACTAGCGGGAGTGGAAGATACGCAGTATTTT,CSVVGLAGVEDTQYF
TRBV19,TRBJ2-7,many,13,TRBD1,TGTGCCAGTAGTGATACGGACAGGGTCGAGCAGTACTTC,CASSDTDRVEQYF
TRBV2,TRBJ1-5,-,17,-,TGTGCCAGCAGCCCCCCTACACAGGGTATAGGCAATCAGCCCCAGCATTTT,CASSPPTQGIGNQPQHF
TRBV4-3,TRBJ2-5,-,19,TRBD2,TGCGCCAGCAGCCAAGATCCGGGACTAGCGGGAGGTTTTAGTGGGACCCAGTACTTC,CASSQDPGLAGGFSGTQYF
TRBV2,TRBJ1-6,-,16,TRBD1,TGTGCCAGCAGTGAAGAGTCGTCAGGGGGCAATTCACCCCTCCACTTT,CASSEESSGGNSPLHF
TRBV3-1,TRBJ2-4,-,13,-,TGTGCCAGCAGCCAAGGCATGAGGGACATTCAGTACTTC,CASSQGMRDIQYF
TRBV10-2,TRBJ2-4,few,14,TRBD2,TGCGCCACCCTGAACGGGCGGGAGTCGAACATTCAGTACTTC,CATLNGRESNIQYF
TRBV7-9,TRBJ2-3,many,14,-,TGTGCCAGCAGCTTAGGTCCCCGGGCGGATACGCAGTATTTT,CASSLGPRADTQYF
TRBV4-2,TRBJ2-7,few,15,-,TGTGCCAGCAGCCAAGCGACCAGGACCACCTACGAGCAGTACTTC,CASSQATRTTYEQYF
TRBV28,TRBJ2-3,-,15,-,TGTGCCAGCAGTTCCCCCGGAAGGGGAGAAGATACGCAGTATTTT,CASSSPGRGEDTQYF
TRBV6-4,TRBJ1-2,-,11,-,TGTGCCAGCAAAGGACCAGGGGGCTACACCTTC,CASKGPGGYTF
TRBV7-9,TRBJ2-5,few,16,TRBD1,TGTGCCAGCAGCTTAGCGAAGACAGGGTCGGGGGAGACCCAGTACTTC,CASSLAKTGSGETQYF
TRBV28,TRBJ2-2,few,13,TRBD1,TGTGCCAGCAGTCCACAGGGGGCCGGGGAGCTGTTTTTT,CASSPQGAGELFF
TRBV20-1,TRBJ2-2,-,14,-,TGCAGTGCTAGAGTACGGACGAACACCGGGGAGCTGTTTTTT,CSARVRTNTGELFF
TRBV5-6,TRBJ2-3,-,17,TRBD2,TGTGCCAGCAGCTTTAGGTTAGCGGGAGGCCTTGAAGATACGCAGTATTTT,CASSFRLAGGLEDTQYF